This record covers a single T cell receptor (beta chain). Profiling relied on immunoSEQ multiplex PCR, and the TCRdb table lists in-frame clones only, not all of them. Among about 130,000 clones listed, about nine tenths were seen once. V shed 2 bases and J 3 bases; nucleotides not matched to a gene: 3. There are 15 residues in the CDR3. The germline CDR1 and CDR2 sequences are WNHNN and SYGVQD (reference sequence). The data derive from a study of cytomegalovirus exposure and HLA in healthy donors. It was the roughly 110-subject validation cohort, separate from the roughly 700-subject first cohort, to which the donors belonged.

Sequencing was performed on PBMCs. V and J are TRBV10-1 and TRBJ2-7; 11 nucleotides agree with TRBD1. This TCR derives from a man younger than 45 in good health and CMV-seronegative. CDR3 bases: TGCGCCAGCAGTGAGAGTGGGACAGGGGGCTACGAGCAGTACTTC. It encodes CASSESGTGGYEQYF.